This entry lists 3 T cell receptor beta chains sequenced from one sample in a study of T cell responses to AZD1222 COVID-19 vaccine. The method was immunoSEQ multiplex PCR; TCRdb's version includes in-frame clones alone and lacks a portion of them. Altogether around 160,000 clones are present, around 95% being singletons, with the ten largest covering about 0.64%. The sequencing here drew on peripheral blood, taken on day 0 of AZD1222 vaccination. These receptors all come from an adult in good health.

The chain uses TRBV7-9 and TRBJ1-2; possibly TRBD1 for D (5 bases). CDR1 is SEHNR and CDR2 is FQNEAQ in the germline V gene (reference sequence). Trimming removed 1 base from V and 7 bases from J, with 13 bases in between. The CDR3 extends over 14 amino acids. The CDR3 nucleotides are TGTGCCAGCAGCTTAGTCGGCGGGAGGGGTGGCTACACCTTC. Translation: CASSLVGGRGGYTF.

This clone was recorded once. The CDR3, as DNA: TGTGCCAGCAGCGATACAGGGGCTAGAGTTGGCACAGATACGCAGTATTTT. Translated, it gives CASSDTGARVGTDTQYF. V usage is TRBV6-2 or TRBV6-3 and J usage is TRBJ2-3, with 7 bases aligning to TRBD1. J gave up 1 base and V 6 bases, and 13 bases lay outside the gene matches. The germline gives CDR1 MNHEY, CDR2 SVGEGT. This CDR3 contains 17 residues.

This clone was detected once. The V gene is TRBV6-5, the J gene TRBJ2-3; D might be TRBD2 (6 bases). CDR3 length: 14 residues. Germline assignment: CDR1 MNHEY and CDR2 SVGAGI. With 6 bases removed from V and 2 bases from J, the gap between germline ends came to 12 bases. This CDR3 is CASRRLGSTDTQYF. Written as DNA, the CDR3 is TGTGCCAGCAGGAGACTAGGGTCCACAGATACGCAGTATTTT.